This is a list of T cell receptor beta chains from one sample in a study of T cell repertoires in cytomegalovirus infection. These receptors have no known antigen. TCRdb used MiXCR to reprocess the reads, holding one entry per CDR3 protein. The sample lists about 340,000 distinct CDR3 sequences; almost 30% were seen once. The sample was cultured PBMCs, taken from culture after CMV antigen stimulation. The receptors here all came from a human donor in good health (CMV status not recorded). Some clones in this sample may be carry-over from other donors' samples. Both conserved end residues are part of each CDR3. Fields, in order: CDR3 DNA, CDR3 protein, V gene, D gene, J gene, clone size. A D gene is named only where the DNA matches it firmly. Only some rows state a clone size, as once, few, many or a class for expanded clones.

CDR3 DNA: TGTGCCAGCAGTTTGGGTCTGGGAGGGGCCTCCTACGAGCAGTACTTC
CDR3 protein: CASSLGLGGASYEQYF
V gene: TRBV12-3/TRBV12-4
D gene: TRBD2
J gene: TRBJ2-7
clone size: few

CDR3 DNA: TGTGCCAGCTCAGAATTTGACAGTTCCTATGGCTACACCTTC
CDR3 protein: CASSEFDSSYGYTF
V gene: TRBV18
D gene: .
J gene: TRBJ1-2
clone size: few

CDR3 DNA: TGTGCCAGCAGCTTAGGTTTGACAGGGAACACTGAAGCTTTCTTT
CDR3 protein: CASSLGLTGNTEAFF
V gene: TRBV7-2
D gene: .
J gene: TRBJ1-1
clone size: few

CDR3 DNA: TGTGCCAGCAGTACGTCCTGGGAGGCCCCCTACGAGCAGTACTTC
CDR3 protein: CASSTSWEAPYEQYF
V gene: TRBV27
D gene: .
J gene: TRBJ2-7
clone size: .

CDR3 DNA: TGTGCCACCAGCAGAGAAGGGCGAGGGGAGACCCAGTACTTC
CDR3 protein: CATSREGRGETQYF
V gene: TRBV15
D gene: .
J gene: TRBJ2-5
clone size: .

CDR3 DNA: TGTGCCAGCAGCAAGCCTAGGGGTGGAATAAATGAGCAGTTCTTC
CDR3 protein: CASSKPRGGINEQFF
V gene: TRBV7-6
D gene: .
J gene: TRBJ2-1
clone size: many

CDR3 DNA: TGCGCCAGCAGCTCTAGAATGCCAGGGGTTCGCCAAGAGACCCAGTACTTC
CDR3 protein: CASSSRMPGVRQETQYF
V gene: TRBV5-1
D gene: .
J gene: TRBJ2-5
clone size: .

CDR3 DNA: TGCGCCAGCAGCCAGACAGGGAATCAGCCCCAGCATTTT
CDR3 protein: CASSQTGNQPQHF
V gene: TRBV12-3/TRBV12-4
D gene: TRBD1
J gene: TRBJ1-5
clone size: few

CDR3 DNA: TGCGCCAGCAGCCTACCGCGGACGACTAGCGGGAGAAGAGAGACCCAGTACTTC
CDR3 protein: CASSLPRTTSGRRETQYF
V gene: TRBV4-1
D gene: TRBD2
J gene: TRBJ2-5
clone size: once

CDR3 DNA: TGTGCCAGCAGCGCTACTAGGGCACGTACGCAGTATTTT
CDR3 protein: CASSATRARTQYF
V gene: TRBV6-2/TRBV6-3
D gene: .
J gene: TRBJ2-3
clone size: .

CDR3 DNA: TGTGCCAGCAGTCCCCATCCCTGGGCCAGCTCCTACAATGAGCAGTTCTTC
CDR3 protein: CASSPHPWASSYNEQFF
V gene: TRBV28
D gene: .
J gene: TRBJ2-1
clone size: few

CDR3 DNA: TGTGCCAGCACTGTGGGGACAGGGCACGGCTACACCTTC
CDR3 protein: CASTVGTGHGYTF
V gene: TRBV6-1
D gene: TRBD1
J gene: TRBJ1-2
clone size: .

CDR3 DNA: TGTGCCAGTAGTAACCCCCAGGAAGCCAAAAACATTCAGTACTTC
CDR3 protein: CASSNPQEAKNIQYF
V gene: TRBV19
D gene: .
J gene: TRBJ2-4
clone size: .

CDR3 DNA: TGTGCTAGTGGTTTGGACGGATTTGGCTACACCTTC
CDR3 protein: CASGLDGFGYTF
V gene: TRBV12-5
D gene: .
J gene: TRBJ1-2
clone size: few

CDR3 DNA: TGTGCCACCAGCAGAATAGGCCGTAGCACAGATACGCAGTATTTT
CDR3 protein: CATSRIGRSTDTQYF
V gene: TRBV15
D gene: .
J gene: TRBJ2-3
clone size: .

CDR3 DNA: TGTGCCAGCAGCCCCAGGAGAAGCTCCTACAATGAGCAGTTCTTC
CDR3 protein: CASSPRRSSYNEQFF
V gene: TRBV7-3
D gene: .
J gene: TRBJ2-1
clone size: many

CDR3 DNA: TGCAGCGTTGAGGCCCAGTTCTCTAGCACAGATACGCAGTATTTT
CDR3 protein: CSVEAQFSSTDTQYF
V gene: TRBV29-1
D gene: .
J gene: TRBJ2-3
clone size: .

CDR3 DNA: TGTGCCAGCAGTTTTGGGGACGCCAGCCAAGAGACCCAGTACTTC
CDR3 protein: CASSFGDASQETQYF
V gene: TRBV28
D gene: .
J gene: TRBJ2-5
clone size: few

CDR3 DNA: TGTGCCAGCAGCGAGGGACAGGGGGCAAATCAGCCCCAGCATTTT
CDR3 protein: CASSEGQGANQPQHF
V gene: TRBV7-8
D gene: TRBD1
J gene: TRBJ1-5
clone size: many

CDR3 DNA: TGTGCCAGCAGCTTAGGGACATCTGCCTACGAGCAGTACTTC
CDR3 protein: CASSLGTSAYEQYF
V gene: TRBV11-2
D gene: .
J gene: TRBJ2-7
clone size: .

CDR3 DNA: TGTGCCAGCAGCTCGACTAGCGGAAACACAGATACGCAGTATTTT
CDR3 protein: CASSSTSGNTDTQYF
V gene: TRBV7-2
D gene: TRBD2
J gene: TRBJ2-3
clone size: few

CDR3 DNA: TGTGCCAGCTCCTTTTGGGACCCCACAAGCACTGAAGCTTTCTTT
CDR3 protein: CASSFWDPTSTEAFF
V gene: TRBV19
D gene: .
J gene: TRBJ1-1
clone size: few

CDR3 DNA: TGTGCCAGCGGAAAGGACAGGGGAGATCAAGAGACCCAGTACTTC
CDR3 protein: CASGKDRGDQETQYF
V gene: TRBV2
D gene: TRBD1
J gene: TRBJ2-5
clone size: .

CDR3 DNA: TGCGCCAGCCTCGGGACTAGCTCCTACAATGAGCAGTTCTTC
CDR3 protein: CASLGTSSYNEQFF
V gene: TRBV10-2
D gene: TRBD2
J gene: TRBJ2-1
clone size: few

CDR3 DNA: TGTGCCAGCAGTGGGGGTCTGAACACTGAAGCTTTCTTT
CDR3 protein: CASSGGLNTEAFF
V gene: TRBV28
D gene: .
J gene: TRBJ1-1
clone size: many

CDR3 DNA: TGTGCCAGCAGTGCCGGGCAGGGAGGAAACACCATATATTTT
CDR3 protein: CASSAGQGGNTIYF
V gene: TRBV6-1
D gene: .
J gene: TRBJ1-3
clone size: many

CDR3 DNA: TGCAGTGCTAGCCCCCCCAGGGACACCGGGGAGCTGTTTTTT
CDR3 protein: CSASPPRDTGELFF
V gene: TRBV20-1
D gene: .
J gene: TRBJ2-2
clone size: .

CDR3 DNA: TGTGCCTGGAGTGACCTTGGGACAGGGAGCCGATGGTCCTACGAGCAGTACTTC
CDR3 protein: CAWSDLGTGSRWSYEQYF
V gene: TRBV30
D gene: TRBD1
J gene: TRBJ2-7
clone size: .

CDR3 DNA: TGTGCCAGCAGACCCCAGGGGGGTTCCCTCAATGAGCAGTTCTTC
CDR3 protein: CASRPQGGSLNEQFF
V gene: TRBV12-3/TRBV12-4
D gene: .
J gene: TRBJ2-1
clone size: .

CDR3 DNA: TGTGCCAGCTCACCCCCAGTTACTGAAGCTTTCTTT
CDR3 protein: CASSPPVTEAFF
V gene: TRBV18
D gene: .
J gene: TRBJ1-1
clone size: .

CDR3 DNA: TGTGCCAGCAGCCTCAGGGGTACGACCCAGTACTTC
CDR3 protein: CASSLRGTTQYF
V gene: TRBV7-9
D gene: .
J gene: TRBJ2-5
clone size: few

CDR3 DNA: TGTGCCATCAGTGGACAGGGATTCACTGAAGCTTTCTTT
CDR3 protein: CAISGQGFTEAFF
V gene: TRBV10-3
D gene: TRBD1
J gene: TRBJ1-1
clone size: .

CDR3 DNA: TGTGCCAGCAGTTTAGTTCGGGAGAGACCCCAGTACTTC
CDR3 protein: CASSLVRERPQYF
V gene: TRBV12-3/TRBV12-4
D gene: .
J gene: TRBJ2-5
clone size: .

CDR3 DNA: TGTGCCAGCAGTTTACCACAGGGGTCCAATCAGCCCCAGCATTTT
CDR3 protein: CASSLPQGSNQPQHF
V gene: TRBV28
D gene: TRBD1
J gene: TRBJ1-5
clone size: many

CDR3 DNA: TGTGCCAGCAGGACAGGGGGCGATGAAAAACTGTTTTTT
CDR3 protein: CASRTGGDEKLFF
V gene: TRBV7-6
D gene: TRBD1
J gene: TRBJ1-4
clone size: few